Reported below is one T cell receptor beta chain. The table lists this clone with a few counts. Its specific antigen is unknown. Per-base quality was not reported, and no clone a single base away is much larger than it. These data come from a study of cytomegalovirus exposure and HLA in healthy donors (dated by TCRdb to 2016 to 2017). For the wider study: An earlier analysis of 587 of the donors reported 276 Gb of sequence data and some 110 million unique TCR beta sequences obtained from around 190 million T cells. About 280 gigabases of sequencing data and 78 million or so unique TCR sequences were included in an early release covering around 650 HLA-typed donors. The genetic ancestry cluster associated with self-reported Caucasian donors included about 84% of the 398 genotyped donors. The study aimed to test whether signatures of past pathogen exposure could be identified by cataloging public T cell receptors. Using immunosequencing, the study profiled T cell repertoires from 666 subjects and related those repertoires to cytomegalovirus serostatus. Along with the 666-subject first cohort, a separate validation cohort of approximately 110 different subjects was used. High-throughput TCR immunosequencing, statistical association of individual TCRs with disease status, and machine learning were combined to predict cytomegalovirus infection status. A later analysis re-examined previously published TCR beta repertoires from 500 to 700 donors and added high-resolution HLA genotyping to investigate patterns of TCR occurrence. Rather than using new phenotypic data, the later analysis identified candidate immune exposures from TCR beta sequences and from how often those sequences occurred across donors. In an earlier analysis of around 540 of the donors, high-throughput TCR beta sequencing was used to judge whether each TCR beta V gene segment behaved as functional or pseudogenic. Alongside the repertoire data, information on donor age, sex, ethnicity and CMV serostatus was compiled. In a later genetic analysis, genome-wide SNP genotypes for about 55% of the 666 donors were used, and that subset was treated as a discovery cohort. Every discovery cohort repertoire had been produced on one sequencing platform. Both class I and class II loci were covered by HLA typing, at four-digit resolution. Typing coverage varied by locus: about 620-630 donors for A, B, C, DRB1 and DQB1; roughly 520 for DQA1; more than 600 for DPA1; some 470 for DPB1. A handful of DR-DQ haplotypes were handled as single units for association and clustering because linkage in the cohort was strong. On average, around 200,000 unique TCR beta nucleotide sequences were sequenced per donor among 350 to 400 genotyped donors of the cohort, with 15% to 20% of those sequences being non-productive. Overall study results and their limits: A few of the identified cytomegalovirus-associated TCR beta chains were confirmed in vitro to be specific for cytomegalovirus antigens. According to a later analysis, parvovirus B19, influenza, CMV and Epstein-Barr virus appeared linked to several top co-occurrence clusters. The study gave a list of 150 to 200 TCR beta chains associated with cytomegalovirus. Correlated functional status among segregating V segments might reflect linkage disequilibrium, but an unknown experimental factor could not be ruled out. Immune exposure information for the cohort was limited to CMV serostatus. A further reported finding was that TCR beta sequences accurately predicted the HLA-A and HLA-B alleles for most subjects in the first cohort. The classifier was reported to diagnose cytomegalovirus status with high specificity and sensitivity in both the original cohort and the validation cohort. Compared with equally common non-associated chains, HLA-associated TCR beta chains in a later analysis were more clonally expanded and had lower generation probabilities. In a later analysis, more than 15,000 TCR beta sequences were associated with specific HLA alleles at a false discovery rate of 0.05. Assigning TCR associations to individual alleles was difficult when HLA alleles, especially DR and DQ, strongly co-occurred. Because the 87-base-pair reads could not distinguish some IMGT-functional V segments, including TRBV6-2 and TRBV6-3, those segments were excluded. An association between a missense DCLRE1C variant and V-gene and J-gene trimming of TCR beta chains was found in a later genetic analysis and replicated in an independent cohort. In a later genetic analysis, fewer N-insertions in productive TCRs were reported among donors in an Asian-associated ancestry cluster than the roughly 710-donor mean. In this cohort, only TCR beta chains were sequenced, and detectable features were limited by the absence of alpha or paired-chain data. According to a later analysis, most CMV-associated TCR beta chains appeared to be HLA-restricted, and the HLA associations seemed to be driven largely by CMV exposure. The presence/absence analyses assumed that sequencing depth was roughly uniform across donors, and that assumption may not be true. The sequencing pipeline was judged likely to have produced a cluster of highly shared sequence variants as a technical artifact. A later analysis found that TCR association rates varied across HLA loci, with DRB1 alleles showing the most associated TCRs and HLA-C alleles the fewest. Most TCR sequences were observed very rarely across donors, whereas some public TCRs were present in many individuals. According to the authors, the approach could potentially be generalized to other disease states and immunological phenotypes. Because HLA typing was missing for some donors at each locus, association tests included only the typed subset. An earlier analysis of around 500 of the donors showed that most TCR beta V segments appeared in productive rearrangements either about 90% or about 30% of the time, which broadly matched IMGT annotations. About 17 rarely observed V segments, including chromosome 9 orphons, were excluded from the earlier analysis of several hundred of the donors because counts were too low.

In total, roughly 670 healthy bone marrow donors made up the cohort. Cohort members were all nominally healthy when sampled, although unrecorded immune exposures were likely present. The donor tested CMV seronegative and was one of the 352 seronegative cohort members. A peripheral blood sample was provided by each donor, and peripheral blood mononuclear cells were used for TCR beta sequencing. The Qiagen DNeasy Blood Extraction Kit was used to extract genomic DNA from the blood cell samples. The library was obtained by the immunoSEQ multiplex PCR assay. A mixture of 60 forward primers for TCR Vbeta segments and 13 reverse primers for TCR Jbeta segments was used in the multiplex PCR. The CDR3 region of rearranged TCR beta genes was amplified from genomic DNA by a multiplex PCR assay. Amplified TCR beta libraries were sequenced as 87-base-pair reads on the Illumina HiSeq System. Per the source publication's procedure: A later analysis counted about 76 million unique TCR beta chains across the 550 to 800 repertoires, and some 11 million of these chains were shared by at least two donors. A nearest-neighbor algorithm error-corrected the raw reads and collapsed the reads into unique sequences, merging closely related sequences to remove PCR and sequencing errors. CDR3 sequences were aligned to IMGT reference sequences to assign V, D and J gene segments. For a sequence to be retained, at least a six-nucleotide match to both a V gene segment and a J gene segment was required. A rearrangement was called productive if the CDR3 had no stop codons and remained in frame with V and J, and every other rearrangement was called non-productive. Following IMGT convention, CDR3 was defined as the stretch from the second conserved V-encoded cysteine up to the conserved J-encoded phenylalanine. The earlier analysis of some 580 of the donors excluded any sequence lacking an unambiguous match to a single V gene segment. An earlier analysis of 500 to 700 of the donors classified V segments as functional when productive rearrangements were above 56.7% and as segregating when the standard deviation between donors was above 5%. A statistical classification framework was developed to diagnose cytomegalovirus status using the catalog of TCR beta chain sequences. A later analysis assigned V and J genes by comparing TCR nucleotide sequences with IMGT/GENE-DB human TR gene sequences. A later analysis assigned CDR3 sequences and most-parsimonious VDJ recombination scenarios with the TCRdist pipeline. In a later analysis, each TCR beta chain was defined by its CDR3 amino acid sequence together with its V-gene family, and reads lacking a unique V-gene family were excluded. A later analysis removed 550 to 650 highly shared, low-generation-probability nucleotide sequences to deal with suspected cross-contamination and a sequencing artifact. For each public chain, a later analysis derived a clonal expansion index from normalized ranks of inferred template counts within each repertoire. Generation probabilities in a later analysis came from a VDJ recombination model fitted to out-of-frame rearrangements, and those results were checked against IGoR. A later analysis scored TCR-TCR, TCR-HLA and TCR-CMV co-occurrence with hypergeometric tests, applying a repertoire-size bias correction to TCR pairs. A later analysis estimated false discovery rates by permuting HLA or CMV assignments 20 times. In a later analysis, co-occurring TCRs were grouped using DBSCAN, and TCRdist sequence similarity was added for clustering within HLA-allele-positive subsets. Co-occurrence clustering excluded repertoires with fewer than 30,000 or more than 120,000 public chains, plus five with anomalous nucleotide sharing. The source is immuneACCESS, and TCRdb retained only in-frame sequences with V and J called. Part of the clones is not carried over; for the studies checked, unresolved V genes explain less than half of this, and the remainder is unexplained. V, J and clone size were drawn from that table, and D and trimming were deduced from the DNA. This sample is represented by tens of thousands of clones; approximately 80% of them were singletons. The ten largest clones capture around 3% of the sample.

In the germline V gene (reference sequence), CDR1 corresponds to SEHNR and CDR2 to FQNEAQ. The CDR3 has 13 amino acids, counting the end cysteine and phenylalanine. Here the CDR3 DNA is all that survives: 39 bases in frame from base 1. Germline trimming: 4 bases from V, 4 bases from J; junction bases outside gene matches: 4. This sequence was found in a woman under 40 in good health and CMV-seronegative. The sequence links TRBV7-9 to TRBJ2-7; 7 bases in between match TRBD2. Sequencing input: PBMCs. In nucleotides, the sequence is TGTGCCAGCAGCTACGAACTAGCGTACGAGCAGTACTTC. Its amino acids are CASSYELAYEQYF.